This passage covers 19 T cell receptor beta chains from one sample sequenced in a study of blood T cell repertoires in COVID-19. Measured with immunoSEQ multiplex PCR; TCRdb has only the in-frame clones, and not every one. The sample contains tens of thousands of clones, approximately 90% of which appear only once. Source material: peripheral blood. The receptor set was obtained from a middle-aged man with acute or convalescent COVID-19.

The chain uses TRBV7-9 and TRBJ1-2; D unclear. Trimming left V 5 bases short and J 0 bases short, with 13 bases between. The CDR3 is made up of 15 amino acids. The germline V gene encodes CDR1 SEHNR and CDR2 FQNEAQ (reference sequence). The DNA for the CDR3 is TGTGCCAGCAGCCTCGGGGTTTCCTCTAACTATGGCTACACCTTC. This gives the protein CASSLGVSSNYGYTF. The variable domain in full, completed from reference TRBV7-9 and TRBJ1-2, reads DTGVSQNPRHKITKRGQNVTFRCDPISEHNRLYWYRQTLGQGPEFLTYFQNEAQLEKSRLLSDRFSAERPKGSFSTLEIQRTEQGDSAMYLCASSLGVSSNYGYTFGSGTRLTVV.

The chain employs TRBV19 and TRBJ2-2; 12 nucleotides align to TRBD1. CDR1 is LNHDA, CDR2 SQIVND, per germline (reference sequence). This CDR3 is built from 16 residues. The V and J ends lost 5 bases and 4 bases, in that order; junction bases with no gene match: 5. The CDR3 DNA sequence: TGTGCCAGTAGTCTGGGACAGGGGGCGCCCACCGGGGAGCTGTTTTTT. It specifies CASSLGQGAPTGELFF. Supplemented by reference TRBV19 and TRBJ2-2, the full variable domain reads DGGITQSPKYLFRKEGQNVTLSCEQNLNHDAMYWYRQDPGQGLRLIYYSQIVNDFQKGDIAEGYSVSREKKESFPLTVTSAQKNPTAFYLCASSLGQGAPTGELFFGEGSRLTVL.

The chain carries TRBV10-3 and TRBJ2-5; a possible D gene is TRBD2 (6 bases). Per the germline V gene, CDR1 is ENHRY and CDR2 is SYGVKD. The CDR3 has 18 amino acids. V was pared by 6 bases and J by 3 bases, with 26 bases between. CDR3 nucleotide sequence: TGTGCCATCAGGACGGCCGGCAAGGGGAATTCGGGAGAAGAGACCCAGTACTTC. It codes for CAIRTAGKGNSGEETQYF.

The chain links TRBV7-2 to TRBJ2-7; the D is unclear. The CDR3 totals 13 residues. Germline V lookup: CDR1 SGHTA, CDR2 FQGNSA. Trimming pared 4 bases from V and 3 bases from J, leaving 10 bases between. The CDR3 sequence is CASSSTIGYEQYF. The CDR3 coding sequence is TGTGCCAGCAGCTCGACAATCGGCTACGAGCAGTACTTC.

The rearrangement links TRBV7-9 to TRBJ1-2, with TRBD1 as a possible D gene (6 bases). The CDR3 covers 15 residues. CDR1 and CDR2 from the germline V gene are SEHNR and FQNEAQ (reference sequence). V was trimmed by 2 bases and J by 6 bases, leaving 16 bases between them. This chain's CDR3 is CASSLSPSRGNGYTF. The CDR3 region has the DNA TGTGCCAGCAGCTTATCCCCCAGCAGGGGAAATGGCTACACCTTC.

This clone was counted between two and nine times. The chain couples TRBV23-1 to TRBJ1-5; 10 bases match TRBD1. TRBV23-1 is placed among ORFs of uncertain function. The CDR3 extends over 16 amino acids. V trimming: 4 bases; J trimming: 3 bases; junction bases outside the gene matches: 6. The CDR3 sequence is CASSPIGTGDNQPQHF. The CDR3 DNA reads TGCGCCAGCAGTCCGATCGGGACAGGGGACAATCAGCCCCAGCATTTT.

The chain recombines TRBV2 with TRBJ1-5; D not certain. V lost 6 bases and J lost 1, with 7 bases in between. This CDR3 is built from 13 residues. Germline CDR1 reads SNHLY; CDR2 reads FYNNEI. The CDR3 loop reads CASRRTSNQPQHF. The CDR3 bases are TGTGCCAGCAGACGAACAAGCAATCAGCCCCAGCATTTT.

V is TRBV9 and J is TRBJ2-3; tentative D call: TRBD2 (5 bases). CDR1 and CDR2 (germline): SGDLS, YYNGEE. Trimming pared 1 base from V and 4 bases from J, leaving 19 bases between. The CDR3 is 17 amino acids. For the CDR3, the DNA is TGTGCCAGCAGCGTAATCCCGCAACCAGGTAGCGCAGATACGCAGTATTTT. Protein product: CASSVIPQPGSADTQYF.

This rearrangement joins TRBV15 to TRBJ2-3; TRBD2 matches 11 bases. V gave up 2 bases and J gave up 5 bases; unmatched junction bases: 0. This CDR3 is 14 amino acids long. CDR1 and CDR2 (germline): LNHNV, YYDKDF (reference sequence). The CDR3 here is CATSRLAGGDTQYF. Written as DNA, the CDR3 is TGTGCCACCAGCAGACTAGCGGGGGGAGATACGCAGTATTTT.

The sample holds one count of this clone. The V and J genes are TRBV5-1 and TRBJ2-7; 7 nucleotides line up with TRBD2. Trimming at V came to 2 bases and at J to 4 bases, leaving 15 bases not matched to a gene. Germline CDR1 reads SGHRS; CDR2 reads YFSETQ. The CDR3 extends over 17 amino acids. CDR3 DNA sequence: TGCGCCAGCAGCTTAAACGGCCCGCAGCGGGGATCTTACGAGCAGTACTTC. Amino acid sequence: CASSLNGPQRGSYEQYF. Complete variable domain (other parts from reference TRBV5-1 and TRBJ2-7): KAGVTQTPRYLIKTRGQQVTLSCSPISGHRSVSWYQQTPGQGLQFLFEYFSETQRNKGNFPGRFSGRQFSNSRSEMNVSTLELGDSALYLCASSLNGPQRGSYEQYFGPGTRLTVT.

The rearrangement uses TRBV6-6 and TRBJ2-7; TRBD1 matches 9 bases. The CDR3 is made up of 15 amino acids. Germline trimming cut 4 bases from V and 7 bases from J; bases unmatched to any gene: 11. The germline gives CDR1 MNHNY, CDR2 SVGAGI (reference sequence). CDR3 region: CASSFPGQGQKEQYF. As DNA, the CDR3 is TGTGCCAGCAGTTTCCCGGGACAGGGTCAGAAGGAGCAGTACTTC.

The chain is built from TRBV18 and TRBJ1-3; TRBD1 aligns across 8 bases. CDR1 is KGHSH and CDR2 is LQKENI in the germline V gene. V lost 1 base and J lost 4; bases outside the gene matches: 6. The CDR3 contains 16 residues. The CDR3 loop is CASSPRTGHYGNTIYF. CDR3 in DNA: TGTGCCAGCTCACCACGGACAGGGCATTACGGAAACACCATATATTTT.

The V call is TRBV19, the J call TRBJ1-2, with 8 bases fitting TRBD1. V was clipped by 4 bases and J by 4 bases; unmatched bases: 2. CDR3 size: 13 residues. CDR1 LNHDA and CDR2 SQIVND come from the germline V gene (reference sequence). CDR3 coding DNA: TGTGCCAGTAGTACAGGGGGCGCCTATGGCTACACCTTC. It specifies CASSTGGAYGYTF.

V and J are TRBV30 and TRBJ1-2, with D perhaps TRBD1 (6 bases). The V gene lost 5 bases and the J gene lost 6 bases, with 19 bases spanning the gap. This CDR3 has 14 residues. CDR1 is GTSNPN and CDR2 is SVGIG in the germline V gene (reference sequence). The CDR3 sequence is CAWERTAGGHGYTF. CDR3 nucleotide sequence: TGTGCCTGGGAAAGGACAGCGGGGGGGCATGGCTACACCTTC.

The gene calls are TRBV6-2 or TRBV6-3 and TRBJ2-3; D is ambiguous. Between the trimmed V and J ends, which lost 6 bases and 0 bases, there was a span of 13 bases. There are 15 residues in the CDR3. CDR1 and CDR2 from the germline V gene are MNHEY and SVGEGT. This chain's CDR3 is CASSLVGLSTDTQYF. The CDR3 DNA sequence: TGTGCCAGCAGCCTCGTCGGGTTGAGCACAGATACGCAGTATTTT.

This chain connects TRBV11-2 to TRBJ2-2; TRBD1 aligns across 8 bases. The CDR3 has 16 amino acids. Germline V gene lookup returns CDR1 SGHAT and CDR2 FQNNGV. The V segment lost 1 base and the J segment 4 bases; nucleotides outside the gene matches: 5. CDR3 sequence: CASSLAAGGFTGELFF. The CDR3 DNA follows: TGTGCCAGCAGCTTAGCAGCAGGGGGCTTCACCGGGGAGCTGTTTTTT.

J is TRBJ2-6 and V is TRBV4-1; TRBD2 matches at 9 bases. With V trimmed by 4 bases and J by 0 bases, 10 bases remained unmatched. Germline V gene sequence: CDR1 MGHRA, CDR2 YSYEKL. The CDR3 runs to 19 residues. Here the CDR3 DNA reads TGCGCCAGCAGCCTCGCGGCTAGCGGGGTGAGCTCTGGGGCCAACGTCCTGACTTTC. As protein: CASSLAASGVSSGANVLTF.

The chain combines TRBV12-5 with TRBJ2-3; TRBD1 agrees at 7 bases. The germline gives CDR1 LGHNT, CDR2 FRNRAP. The length of the CDR3 is 13 residues. V shed 11 bases, J shed 2 bases, and the junction held 7 bases outside the gene matches. In DNA, the CDR3 is TGTGCTCCGAGGGACAGATTCACAGATACGCAGTATTTT. It specifies CAPRDRFTDTQYF.

The gene calls are TRBV16 and TRBJ1-3; possible D gene TRBD1, 6 bases. V was cut by 4 bases and J by 4 bases, with 14 bases left in between. The CDR3 consists of 15 residues. CDR1 is KGHSY, CDR2 FQNENV, per germline. The chain's CDR3 is CASSPTRTAGNTIYF. The DNA for the CDR3 is TGTGCCAGCAGCCCTACCCGGACAGCGGGAAACACCATATATTTT.